This TCR beta chain comes out of a study of glioma-infiltrating T cells. The study's findings and limits: CDR3 overlap between tissue and blood was very small. Non-neoplastic patients had below-expected tissue-blood divergence, while all gliomas exceeded expectation.

Germline V gene data show CDR1 as SGHTA and CDR2 as FQGNSA. V dropped 5 bases and J dropped 4; count of bases not matched to a gene: 6. The length of the CDR3 is 15 residues. This clonotype was found many times. What it binds is unknown. The iRepertoire nested amplicon-rescue multiplex PCR amplified TCR alpha and beta CDR3s from RNA. For one-step reverse transcription and amplification, about 85-400 ng of tissue mRNA or PBMC total RNA was used. TCRdb recomputed calls from the multiplex PCR reads with MiXCR, one row per CDR3 protein. The sample holds about 94,000 distinct CDR3 sequences; around a quarter are singletons and the top ten take about 6.6%.

Sequenced: glioma tissue, nonneoplastic brain tissue, or PBMCs (not recorded which). J is TRBJ1-5 and V is TRBV7-2, with TRBD1 matching over 9 bases. This sequence originates from a human donor with low-grade glioma or glioblastoma, undergoing nonglioma brain surgery, or in good health (not recorded which). This CDR3 is CASSPRTGDNQPQHF. CDR3 DNA: TGTGCCAGCAGCCCCAGGACAGGGGATAATCAGCCCCAGCATTTT.